In this sample, the clone carrying this TCR beta chain turned up a few times. Antigen specificity is unknown. Profiling relied on immunoSEQ multiplex PCR, and the TCRdb table lists in-frame clones only, not all of them. The profile shows around 70,000 clones, roughly 87% of them singletons. The CDR3 is made up of 13 amino acids. Trimming took off 2 bases at V and 2 bases at J, with 6 bases between the two ends. Per the germline V gene, CDR1 is MNHNY and CDR2 is SVGAGI (reference sequence). The entry originates in a study of OX40 agonist ivuxolimab in advanced cancers. About the research overall: Patients received ivuxolimab, an intravenous treatment, every 2 weeks at 0.01 to 10 mg/kg. A partial response was reached by three patients: one with hepatocellular carcinoma and two with cutaneous melanoma. Notes on the study in general: Antigen specificity of clonally expanded peripheral T cells was not established. CD4+ and CD8+ T cells in blood underwent clonal expansion by week 6 at 0.1 to 3.0 mg/kg.

V usage is TRBV6-6 and J usage is TRBJ1-2, with unresolved D. The sample was CD4+ or CD8+ T cells sorted from blood, taken in a trial of the OX40 agonist ivuxolimab. The TCR sequence derives from an adult with an advanced solid tumor such as melanoma, head and neck, liver or kidney cancer. CDR3 region: CASSYLANYGYTF. The CDR3 coding sequence is TGTGCCAGCAGTTACCTGGCCAACTATGGCTACACCTTC.